Detailed here is one TCR beta chain. Its specificity is not known. This specimen comes from a study of T-cell memory formation after mild COVID-19. On the study more broadly: Clusters were largely donor specific. Study observations and caveats: CD4+ clones that contracted lay mainly in CM and EM; CD8+ ones lay in EMRA. Clones contracting day 15 to 85 were balanced CD4/CD8; later expanders leaned CD4+.

The CDR3 consists of 15 residues. CDR1 and CDR2 (germline): MNHEY, SVGAGI. V gave up 0 bases and J gave up 5 bases, with 14 bases separating them. MiXCR was run by TCRdb on the 5' RACE reads, yielding one entry per CDR3 protein. The sample has approximately 170,000 distinct CDR3 sequences; 10% to 15% are singletons. This chain connects TRBV6-5 to TRBJ2-7; tentative D call: TRBD2 (5 bases). The material sequenced was PBMCs or a T cell subset sorted from them (not recorded which). The receptor was derived from a man between 18 and 35 years old who had mild COVID-19 (a few samples of this study predate the infection). Cell type and time point are not known. CDR3 in DNA: TGTGCCAGCAGTTACTCGGGAGTTGCAGCGGACGAGCAGTACTTC. Its translation: CASSYSGVAADEQYF.